These 21 T cell receptor beta chains came from one sample sequenced in a study of T cell clones after liver transplantation. Measured with immunoSEQ multiplex PCR; TCRdb has only the in-frame clones, and not every one. The data contain 55,000 to 75,000 clones, 70% to 80% of them seen just once; the ten biggest clones take up about 2.6%. The specimen was CD4+ T cells from blood, collected at the roughly 16-month timepoint. These receptors all stem from a human patient who received a liver transplant. Some T cells may be provided by the graft donor.

The chain couples TRBV28 to TRBJ1-6, with TRBD1 matching over 9 bases. Germline-derived CDR1 and CDR2 are MDHEN and SYDVKM. The CDR3 loop spans 16 amino acids. V dropped 5 bases and J dropped 7; count of bases not matched to a gene: 9. The CDR3 loop reads CASSTSGTGQNSPLHF. DNA of the CDR3: TGTGCCAGCAGTACTTCCGGGACAGGGCAAAATTCACCCCTCCACTTT.

J is TRBJ1-1 and V is TRBV7-2; no clear D gene. V gave up 5 bases and J gave up 6 bases, with 13 bases separating them. Germline V gives CDR1 SGHTA, CDR2 FQGNSA. The CDR3 is 13 amino acids. The CDR3 nucleotides read TGTGCCAGCAGCGAATATCAGGTCCCTGAAGCTTTCTTT. This encodes CASSEYQVPEAFF.

V gene TRBV20-1 combines with J gene TRBJ2-1; TRBD1 might be the D (6 bases). The germline gives CDR1 DFQATT, CDR2 SNEGSKA (reference sequence). The CDR3 has 11 residues. Trimming removed 0 bases from V and 15 bases from J, with 12 bases in between. DNA for the CDR3: TGCAGTGCTAGAGACCGGGACACCAGGTTCTTC. As protein: CSARDRDTRFF.

This chain joins TRBV5-4 and TRBJ2-7, with a weak D call TRBD1 (6 bases). The CDR3 is 13 residues long. CDR1 is SGHNT, CDR2 YYREEE, per germline (reference sequence). V was cut by 4 bases and J by 5 bases, with 13 bases left in between. This CDR3 reads CASSVQGSDEQYF. The DNA of the CDR3 is TGTGCCAGCAGCGTACAGGGTTCCGACGAGCAGTACTTC. Full variable domain (rest looked up from reference TRBV5-4 and TRBJ2-7): ETGVTQSPTHLIKTRGQQVTLRCSSQSGHNTVSWYQQALGQGPQFIFQYYREEENGRGNFPPRFSGLQFPNYSSELNVNALELDDSALYLCASSVQGSDEQYFGPGTRLTVT.

This chain connects TRBV19 to TRBJ1-4, with TRBD1 matching 8 bases. This CDR3 contains 15 residues. V trimming: 3 bases; J trimming: 4 bases; junction bases outside the gene matches: 4. Germline CDR1 and CDR2: LNHDA and SQIVND (reference sequence). CDR3 bases: TGTGCCAGTAGTATCGAGGGACAGGTTAATGAAAAACTGTTTTTT. It encodes CASSIEGQVNEKLFF.

V usage is TRBV30 and J usage is TRBJ1-2; D call uncertain. V lost 4 bases, J lost 8 bases, and 20 bases lay in between. Germline assignment: CDR1 GTSNPN and CDR2 SVGIG (reference sequence). CDR3 length equals 14 residues. The CDR3: CAWIRPSREFGYTF. CDR3 DNA: TGTGCCTGGATTAGGCCATCGCGGGAATTCGGCTACACCTTC.

This chain joins TRBV28 and TRBJ1-4; maybe TRBD1 (6 bases). V dropped 4 bases and J dropped 8 bases, with 17 bases sitting between them. Germline values: CDR1 MDHEN, CDR2 SYDVKM. The CDR3 has 15 residues. The CDR3 here is CASSSYRVTGEKLFF. CDR3 coding DNA: TGTGCCAGCAGTTCATACAGGGTTACCGGAGAAAAACTGTTTTTT.

The rearrangement joins TRBV11-2 to TRBJ1-4; unclear D gene. The CDR3 has 15 residues. The germline V gene has CDR1 SGHAT and CDR2 FQNNGV. Trimming took off 1 base at V and 7 bases at J, with 13 bases between the two ends. CDR3 coding DNA: TGTGCCAGCAGCTTAGTTACTTTGCGGGGTGAAAAACTGTTTTTT. Its translation is CASSLVTLRGEKLFF.

This clone has ten or more counts. V gene TRBV29-1 combines with J gene TRBJ1-3; a possible D gene is TRBD1 (6 bases). The CDR3 has 13 amino acids. The ends were cut back, 7 bases at V and 3 bases at J, with 13 bases in the middle. Germline CDR1 SQVTM, CDR2 ANQGSEA. Here the CDR3 reads CSGTVEGGNTIYF. The CDR3 DNA reads as TGCAGCGGGACAGTCGAAGGTGGAAACACCATATATTTT.

The chain joins TRBV28 to TRBJ2-2, with D unclear. This CDR3 contains 16 residues. Trimming took 6 bases from V and 1 from J, leaving 15 bases between them. Germline assignment: CDR1 MDHEN and CDR2 SYDVKM. The CDR3 bases are TGTGCCAGCAGCGCCCCTTCGATGGGGAACACCGGGGAGCTGTTTTTT. This sequence encodes CASSAPSMGNTGELFF.

There are a few counts of this clone. The chain has TRBV27 and TRBJ2-3, with 12 nucleotides matching TRBD2. CDR3 size: 14 residues. CDR1 and CDR2 (germline): MNHEY, SMNVEV (reference sequence). J was trimmed by 4 bases and V by 6 bases; bases with no gene match: 2. CDR3 DNA sequence: TGTGCCAGCAGGCTAGCGGGAGGGTCAGATACGCAGTATTTT. Its translation is CASRLAGGSDTQYF.

There are a few counts of this clone. The chain carries TRBV29-1 and TRBJ2-3; no firm D call. The CDR3 extends over 13 amino acids. The germline CDR1 and CDR2 sequences are SQVTM and ANQGSEA. The V end lost 2 bases, the J end lost 6 bases, and 12 bases lay between the germline ends. Written as DNA, the CDR3 is TGCAGCGTTGAAAAAGTCTCTGGTGATACGCAGTATTTT. Its protein is CSVEKVSGDTQYF.

CDR3 residues: CASSSGTSGTYEQYF. The CDR3 DNA reads as TGCGCCAGCAGCTCCGGGACTAGCGGTACCTACGAGCAGTACTTC. The rearrangement uses TRBV5-1 and TRBJ2-7; 11 bases align to TRBD2. Germline loops: CDR1 SGHRS, CDR2 YFSETQ. The V segment lost 3 bases and the J segment 2 bases; nucleotides outside the gene matches: 4. The CDR3 totals 15 residues.

As concerns this clone: Compared with germline, one end of the junction differs, possibly owing to a read error. This chain connects TRBV27 to TRBJ2-3, with 12 positions matching TRBD2. The CDR3 is 15 residues long. Germline V lookup: CDR1 MNHEY, CDR2 SMNVEV (reference sequence). Here the CDR3 DNA reads TGTGCCAGCAGTTTATTCCCTTCGACTAGCGGGAGTTTGAATTTT. It is translated as CASSLFPSTSGSLNF.

This chain joins TRBV7-8 and TRBJ2-7, with 9 bases that match TRBD1. The junction had 7 bases not matched to a gene; V was cut back by 4 bases and J by 3 bases. This CDR3 contains 15 residues. Per germline, CDR1 SGHVS and CDR2 FQNEAQ. The CDR3 here is CASSSGQGQIYEQYF. The CDR3 bases are TGTGCCAGCAGCTCGGGACAGGGACAGATCTACGAGCAGTACTTC. The full variable domain, in which reference TRBV7-8 and TRBJ2-7 provide the parts outside the CDR3, is GAGVSQSPRYKVAKRGQDVALRCDPISGHVSLFWYQQALGQGPEFLTYFQNEAQLDKSGLPSDRFFAERPEGSVSTLKIQRTQQEDSAVYLCASSSGQGQIYEQYFGPGTRLTVT.

The CDR3, as DNA: TGTGCCAGCAGTTGGACTAGCGGAGCACCCGGGGAGCTGTTTTTT. Protein product: CASSWTSGAPGELFF. The chain recombines TRBV6-6 with TRBJ2-2; TRBD2 agrees at 10 bases. CDR3 length equals 15 residues. Germline trimming cut 4 bases from V and 6 bases from J; bases unmatched to any gene: 5. Germline V lookup: CDR1 MNHNY, CDR2 SVGAGI (reference sequence).

DNA of the CDR3: TGTGCCAGCAGCAAAGGGGCAGGGCAGTCCTACGAGCAGTACGTC. Protein sequence: CASSKGAGQSYEQYV. The genes are TRBV21-1 and TRBJ2-7; the table names TRBD1, a call not compared with the DNA. TRBV21-1 is termed a pseudogene. The CDR3 runs 15 residues.

The chain recombines TRBV19 with TRBJ2-2; D unresolved. This CDR3 comprises 14 residues. Trimming took 7 bases from V and 9 from J, leaving 18 bases between them. Per the germline V gene, CDR1 is LNHDA and CDR2 is SQIVND (reference sequence). The CDR3 region has the DNA TGTGCCAGTACTCCCCCCTTCGGGTTCAGGGAGCTGTTTTTT. Encoded protein: CASTPPFGFRELFF. Full variable domain (outside the CDR3, taken from reference TRBV19 and TRBJ2-2): DGGITQSPKYLFRKEGQNVTLSCEQNLNHDAMYWYRQDPGQGLRLIYYSQIVNDFQKGDIAEGYSVSREKKESFPLTVTSAQKNPTAFYLCASTPPFGFRELFFGEGSRLTVL.

This chain links TRBV14 with TRBJ1-3, with a tentative D call TRBD1 (5 bases). The CDR3 runs to 14 residues. V was pared by 4 bases and J by 10 bases, with 17 bases between. Per the germline V gene, CDR1 is SGHDN and CDR2 is FVKESK. In DNA, the CDR3 is TGTGCCAGCAGCCCCCAATTGGGGGATAGGACCATATATTTT. Translating gives CASSPQLGDRTIYF.

This chain uses TRBV11-3 with TRBJ2-1, with 8 bases that match TRBD2. Looked up from germline, CDR1 is SGHNT and CDR2 is YENEEA. V lost 0 bases and J lost 4; bases outside the gene matches: 14. This CDR3 is built from 19 residues. CDR3 sequence (DNA): TGTGCCAGCAGCTTAGAGCTTAGCGGGAATTTCTTGGGGTACAATGAGCAGTTCTTC. This gives the protein CASSLELSGNFLGYNEQFF. The whole variable domain, remainder taken from reference TRBV11-3 and TRBJ2-1, is EAGVVQSPRYKIIEKKQPVAFWCNPISGHNTLYWYLQNLGQGPELLIRYENEEAVDDSQLPKDRFSAERLKGVDSTLKIQPAELGDSAVYLCASSLELSGNFLGYNEQFFGPGTRLTVL.

This clone was observed at least ten times. V gene TRBV7-2 combines with J gene TRBJ2-7; D is uncertain. From germline, CDR1 is SGHTA and CDR2 FQGNSA. Trimming cost V 5 bases and J 0 bases, with 8 bases left between them. This CDR3 is 13 amino acids long. CDR3 nucleotide sequence: TGTGCCAGCAGCGACGACGGCTCCTACGAGCAGTACTTC. Residues: CASSDDGSYEQYF.